These T cell receptor beta chains were read from a single sample in a study of sequential checkpoint blockade in melanoma. The method was immunoSEQ multiplex PCR; TCRdb's version includes in-frame clones alone and lacks a portion of them. The sample consists of over 5,500 clones, 20% to 30% of them appearing once. This specimen consisted of tumor tissue (inferred from file names), obtained from a patient given nivolumab and ipilimumab in sequence. The origin of the receptors is a human donor with melanoma. Each CDR3 is given with its conserved first and last residue. The D gene is left open where the match is weak. Not every row has a clone size; where given, it reads once, few, many or a size class.

j_call: TRBJ1-4
clone_size: few
v_call: TRBV19
d_call: .
cdr3_nt: TGTGCCAGTAGTATTGGTGAGACAACTAATGAAAAACTGTTTTTT
cdr3_aa: CASSIGETTNEKLFF

j_call: TRBJ2-1
clone_size: many
v_call: TRBV9
d_call: .
cdr3_nt: TGTGCCAGCAGCTTAGAAGGGACATCCGTCTATGAGCAGTTCTTC
cdr3_aa: CASSLEGTSVYEQFF

j_call: TRBJ2-7
clone_size: few
v_call: TRBV15
d_call: TRBD1
cdr3_nt: TGTGCCACCAGCAGGGGGGACAGGGGAGGGGAGCAGTACTTC
cdr3_aa: CATSRGDRGGEQYF

j_call: TRBJ1-1
clone_size: .
v_call: TRBV5-1
d_call: TRBD1
cdr3_nt: TGCGCCAGCAGCTGGTCCGGGACAGGGGTCTCTGAAGCTTTCTTT
cdr3_aa: CASSWSGTGVSEAFF

j_call: TRBJ2-7
clone_size: .
v_call: TRBV5-1
d_call: TRBD2
cdr3_nt: TGCGCCAGCAGCTCACTAGCGGGAACCCTGAACCACGAGCAGTACTTC
cdr3_aa: CASSSLAGTLNHEQYF

j_call: TRBJ1-4
clone_size: few
v_call: TRBV29-1
d_call: .
cdr3_nt: TGCAGCGTTGGTTACAGGCCTAATGAAAAACTGTTTTTT
cdr3_aa: CSVGYRPNEKLFF

j_call: TRBJ1-2
clone_size: few
v_call: TRBV6-8
d_call: .
cdr3_nt: TGTGCGGTTAGGGCGGGAGCTAACTATGGCTACACCTTC
cdr3_aa: CAVRAGANYGYTF

j_call: TRBJ1-2
clone_size: .
v_call: TRBV6-8
d_call: TRBD1
cdr3_nt: TGTGCCAGCAGTTTGTCAGGGGGTGGCTACACCTTC
cdr3_aa: CASSLSGGGYTF

j_call: TRBJ2-3
clone_size: .
v_call: TRBV11-3
d_call: .
cdr3_nt: TGTGCCAGCAGCTTATTCTTTCGGACAGTCCCTGATACGCAGTATTTT
cdr3_aa: CASSLFFRTVPDTQYF

j_call: TRBJ2-1
clone_size: .
v_call: TRBV9
d_call: .
cdr3_nt: TGTGCCAGCAGCGTAGGAACCGGGACAAGCGATGAGCAGTTCTTC
cdr3_aa: CASSVGTGTSDEQFF

j_call: TRBJ1-5
clone_size: many
v_call: TRBV11-3
d_call: TRBD1
cdr3_nt: TGTGCCAGCAGCAAAGGGACGGGACAGGGTGGCAATCAGCCCCAGCATTTT
cdr3_aa: CASSKGTGQGGNQPQHF

j_call: TRBJ2-2
clone_size: .
v_call: TRBV25-1
d_call: .
cdr3_nt: TGTGCCAGCAGTGAATATCAAGCGAACACCGGGGAGCTGTTTTTT
cdr3_aa: CASSEYQANTGELFF

j_call: TRBJ1-2
clone_size: medium-sized
v_call: TRBV11-3
d_call: TRBD1
cdr3_nt: TGTGCCAGCAGCTTGGGTCAGGGGGCGGGTGGCTACACCTTC
cdr3_aa: CASSLGQGAGGYTF

j_call: TRBJ1-5
clone_size: medium-sized
v_call: TRBV30
d_call: TRBD1
cdr3_nt: TGTGCCTGGAGTGCGACAGGGAATCAGCCCCAGCATTTT
cdr3_aa: CAWSATGNQPQHF

j_call: TRBJ2-1
clone_size: .
v_call: TRBV25-1
d_call: .
cdr3_nt: TGTGCCAGCAGTGCCCCCGGGACCCCTGTGGATGAGCAGTTCTTC
cdr3_aa: CASSAPGTPVDEQFF

j_call: TRBJ2-3
clone_size: .
v_call: TRBV29-1
d_call: .
cdr3_nt: TGCAGCGTTGAAGCCCCTCAAAGGAACACGCAGTATTTT
cdr3_aa: CSVEAPQRNTQYF

j_call: TRBJ2-7
clone_size: many
v_call: TRBV11-3
d_call: TRBD2
cdr3_nt: TGTGCCAGCAGCCCGCTAGCGGGCGCCTACGAGCAGTACTTC
cdr3_aa: CASSPLAGAYEQYF

j_call: TRBJ2-3
clone_size: once
v_call: TRBV18
d_call: .
cdr3_nt: TGTGCCAGCTCACCCACCGACAGCACAGATACGCAGTATTTT
cdr3_aa: CASSPTDSTDTQYF

j_call: TRBJ1-5
clone_size: few
v_call: TRBV6-8
d_call: .
cdr3_nt: TGTGCCAGCAGCCCCCGACGGGGGGCCAATCAGCCCCAGCATTTT
cdr3_aa: CASSPRRGANQPQHF

j_call: TRBJ1-4
clone_size: .
v_call: TRBV9
d_call: TRBD1
cdr3_nt: TGTGCCAGCAGCGCAGGGGGGCGGAATGAAAAACTGTTTTTT
cdr3_aa: CASSAGGRNEKLFF

j_call: TRBJ1-5
clone_size: few
v_call: TRBV28
d_call: .
cdr3_nt: TGTGCCAGCAAGGATCCCTCCGTTCAGCCCCAGCATTTT
cdr3_aa: CASKDPSVQPQHF

j_call: TRBJ2-7
clone_size: many
v_call: TRBV11-3
d_call: .
cdr3_nt: TGTGCCAGCAGCTCCGGGGGCCTCTCCTCTAACGAGCAGTACTTC
cdr3_aa: CASSSGGLSSNEQYF

j_call: TRBJ2-6
clone_size: few
v_call: TRBV28
d_call: .
cdr3_nt: TGTGCCAGCGCCTGTTGGAGAGGGGCCAACGTCCTGACTTTC
cdr3_aa: CASACWRGANVLTF

j_call: TRBJ2-3
clone_size: .
v_call: TRBV28
d_call: .
cdr3_nt: TGTGCCAGCAGTTTACGGGCTAGCCTGAGCACAGATACGCAGTATTTT
cdr3_aa: CASSLRASLSTDTQYF

j_call: TRBJ2-3
clone_size: .
v_call: TRBV28
d_call: TRBD2
cdr3_nt: TGTGCCAGCATGGGGGCGGGGGGGACAGATACGCAGTATTTT
cdr3_aa: CASMGAGGTDTQYF

j_call: TRBJ2-2
clone_size: few
v_call: TRBV6-8
d_call: .
cdr3_nt: TGTGCCAGCGAGGGGTGGACCGGGGAGCTGTTTTTT
cdr3_aa: CASEGWTGELFF

j_call: TRBJ1-4
clone_size: .
v_call: TRBV5-1
d_call: .
cdr3_nt: TGCGCCAGCAGCGACACCCCCGGACAAGTTAATGAAAAACTGTTTTTT
cdr3_aa: CASSDTPGQVNEKLFF

j_call: TRBJ2-7
clone_size: medium-sized
v_call: TRBV6-8
d_call: .
cdr3_nt: TGTGCCAGCAGTTATTCAGGAGGGGTTTCCTACGAGCAGTACTTC
cdr3_aa: CASSYSGGVSYEQYF

j_call: TRBJ1-5
clone_size: few
v_call: TRBV6-8
d_call: TRBD1
cdr3_nt: TGTGCCAGCAGTCGCTCGGACAGGCAGCCCCAGCATTTT
cdr3_aa: CASSRSDRQPQHF

j_call: TRBJ2-1
clone_size: few
v_call: TRBV11-3
d_call: .
cdr3_nt: TGTGCCAGCAGCTTCTTGGGGAGCTCCTACAATGAGCAGTTCTTC
cdr3_aa: CASSFLGSSYNEQFF

j_call: TRBJ2-7
clone_size: .
v_call: TRBV6-8
d_call: TRBD2
cdr3_nt: TGTGCCAGCAGTTACACCCTAGCGGGAGCCGAGCAGTACTTC
cdr3_aa: CASSYTLAGAEQYF

j_call: TRBJ1-2
clone_size: .
v_call: TRBV11-3
d_call: .
cdr3_nt: TGTGCCAGCAGCTCGGGAGCGACGAGGGGCTATGGCTACACCTTC
cdr3_aa: CASSSGATRGYGYTF

j_call: TRBJ1-1
clone_size: .
v_call: TRBV5-1
d_call: .
cdr3_nt: TGCGCCAGCAGCCCACAGGGCATGAACACTGAAGCTTTCTTT
cdr3_aa: CASSPQGMNTEAFF

j_call: TRBJ2-1
clone_size: .
v_call: TRBV29-1
d_call: TRBD2
cdr3_nt: TGCAGCGCGAACCACGGACTAGCCTACAATGAGCAGTTCTTC
cdr3_aa: CSANHGLAYNEQFF